This section outlines one T cell receptor beta chain sequence together with its context. Individuals who donated were healthy Caucasians from Russia aged about 6 to 100. Whenever a sample was processed, at least 6.5 million PBMCs were isolated. V dropped 0 bases and J dropped 8 bases, with 10 bases sitting between them. Germline-derived CDR1 and CDR2 are KGHSY and FQNENV. The CDR3 has 13 residues. The sample is drawn from a study of blood T cells in healthy people across ages. Primed by a sample-barcoded 5' primer and a J-beta primer mix, a second PCR proceeded for roughly 6 to 12 cycles. The authors tagged each cDNA molecule using a template-switch adaptor with 12 random nucleotides. TCRdb passed the 5' RACE reads through MiXCR, listing each CDR3 protein once. Of about 1.7 million distinct CDR3 sequences listed, roughly 27% are singletons.

Sequencing input: blood. The origin of this receptor is a woman in her 30s in good health. V is TRBV16 and J is TRBJ1-2; unclear D gene. CDR3 nucleotides: TGTGCCAGCAGCCAATCTGACCAGAGCGGCTACACCTTC. Protein sequence: CASSQSDQSGYTF.